This TCR beta chain was found in a study of CD8+CD57+ T cells in acquired aplastic anemia. As for the study in general: The mean DNA yield obtained from sorted CD4+ and CD8+ cells came to around 3 ug. Study conclusions and caveats: Both patients and controls carried the same twenty-nine CD8+ CDR3 sequences.

On this clonotype: Its antigen is currently unknown. A junction boundary mismatches the germline segment, possibly from a read error.

Genomic DNA provided the template from which TCR beta VDJ and CDR3 profiles were obtained. In TCRdb, the reads were re-called with MiXCR into one record per CDR3 protein. The sample carries roughly 250,000 distinct CDR3 sequences, around 82% recorded once. Patients included in sequencing had previously demonstrated CD8+CD57+ cell expansion by flow cytometry. Severe acquired aplastic anemia was present in all patients. Sequenced input: sorted CD4+, CD8+, or CD8+CD57+ T cells (not recorded which) from PBMCs. The sequence came from a human donor with aplastic anemia.

For the CDR3, the DNA is TGTGCCACCAGCATTGCTAACGCTCCGAACACCGGGGAGCTGTTTTTT. This codes for CATSIANAPNTGELFF. The V gene is TRBV5-4, the J gene TRBJ2-2; D unresolved. Germline V gives CDR1 SGHNT, CDR2 YYREEE (reference sequence). The CDR3 is made up of 16 amino acids.